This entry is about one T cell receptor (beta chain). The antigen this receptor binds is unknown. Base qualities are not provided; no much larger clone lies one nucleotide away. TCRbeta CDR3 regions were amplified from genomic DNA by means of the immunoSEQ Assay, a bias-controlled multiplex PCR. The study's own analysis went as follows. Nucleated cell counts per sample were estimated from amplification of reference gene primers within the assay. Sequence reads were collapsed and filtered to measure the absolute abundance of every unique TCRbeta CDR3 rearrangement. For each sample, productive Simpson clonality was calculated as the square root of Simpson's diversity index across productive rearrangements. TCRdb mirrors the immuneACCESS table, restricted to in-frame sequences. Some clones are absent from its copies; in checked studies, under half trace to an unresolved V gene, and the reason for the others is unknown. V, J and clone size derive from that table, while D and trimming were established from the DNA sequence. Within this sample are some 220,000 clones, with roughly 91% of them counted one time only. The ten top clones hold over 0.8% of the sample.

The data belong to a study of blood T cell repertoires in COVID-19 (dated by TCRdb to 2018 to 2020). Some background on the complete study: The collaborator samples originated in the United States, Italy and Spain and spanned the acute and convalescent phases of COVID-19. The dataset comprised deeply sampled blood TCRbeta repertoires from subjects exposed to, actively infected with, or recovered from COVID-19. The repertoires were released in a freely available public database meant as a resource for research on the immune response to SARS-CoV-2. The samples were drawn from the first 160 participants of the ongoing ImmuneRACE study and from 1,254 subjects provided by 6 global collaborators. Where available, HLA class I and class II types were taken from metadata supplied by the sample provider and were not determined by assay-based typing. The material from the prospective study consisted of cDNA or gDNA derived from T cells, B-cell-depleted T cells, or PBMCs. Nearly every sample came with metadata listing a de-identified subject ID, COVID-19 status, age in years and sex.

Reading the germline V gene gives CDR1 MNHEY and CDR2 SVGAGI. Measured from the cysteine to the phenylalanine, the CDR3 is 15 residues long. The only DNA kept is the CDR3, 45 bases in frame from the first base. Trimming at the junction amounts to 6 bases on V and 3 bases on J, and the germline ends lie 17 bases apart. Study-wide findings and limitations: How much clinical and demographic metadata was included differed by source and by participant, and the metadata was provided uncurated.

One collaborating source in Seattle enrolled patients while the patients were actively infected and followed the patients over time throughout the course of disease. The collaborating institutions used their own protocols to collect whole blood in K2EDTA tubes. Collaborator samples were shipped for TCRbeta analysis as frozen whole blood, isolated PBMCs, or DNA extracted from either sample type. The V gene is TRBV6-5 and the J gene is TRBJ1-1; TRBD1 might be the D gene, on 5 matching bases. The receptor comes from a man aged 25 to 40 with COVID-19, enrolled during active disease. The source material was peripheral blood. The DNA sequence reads TGTGCCAGCAGATCTCCAAGGGGAGGGGACACTGAAGCTTTCTTT. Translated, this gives CASRSPRGGDTEAFF.